The entry that follows covers one T cell receptor beta chain sequence. The data were produced by immunoSEQ multiplex PCR, yet TCRdb's version contains in-frame clones alone and is incomplete. The profile covers roughly 52,000 clones, with roughly 96% appearing a single time and around 3% taken by the ten largest. This specimen comes from a study of technical replicates of blood from several donors. The CDR3 totals 13 residues. The ends were cut back, 7 bases at V and 1 base at J, with 10 bases in the middle. The germline CDR1 and CDR2 sequences are PRHDT and FYEKMQ (reference sequence). The sequence came from a human donor in good health. Some clones in this sample may be carry-over from other donors' samples. Sample: PBMCs. The chain carries TRBV13 and TRBJ1-1, with unresolved D. CDR3: CASTRGRNTEAFF. For the CDR3, the DNA is TGTGCCAGCACCCGGGGAAGGAACACTGAAGCTTTCTTT.